This T cell receptor beta chain appears in the sequencing data of a study of cytomegalovirus exposure and HLA in healthy donors. This clone was observed a single time. The PCR employed 60 Vbeta primers together with 13 Jbeta primers. TCRdb's copy holds only in-frame clones and misses some; the assay was immunoSEQ multiplex PCR. This sample has about 98,000 clones, with roughly four fifths found just once. The sample was PBMCs. The sequence was collected from a human donor in good health.

The CDR3 sequence is CASSPTFGGIGQPQHF. DNA of the CDR3: TGTGCCAGCTCACCAACTTTTGGCGGGATAGGGCAGCCCCAGCATTTT. J is TRBJ1-5 and V is TRBV18, with unresolved D. The CDR3 sequence is 16 residues long. Germline CDR1 and CDR2: KGHSH and LQKENI. V dropped 2 bases and J dropped 7 bases, with 18 bases sitting between them. The whole variable domain, filled in from reference TRBV18 and TRBJ1-5, reads NAGVMQNPRHLVRRRGQEARLRCSPMKGHSHVYWYRQLPEEGLKFMVYLQKENIIDESGMPKERFSAEFPKEGPSILRIQQVVRGDSAAYFCASSPTFGGIGQPQHFGDGTRLSIL.